This T cell receptor (beta chain) was captured in a study of follicular helper T cells after annual influenza vaccination. Study-level background: Some donors were sampled over the 2013-2014, 2014-2015 and 2015-2016 vaccinations.

Germline V CDR1 and CDR2: SGHNT, YENEEA. V shed 5 bases, J shed 6 bases, and the junction held 9 bases outside the gene matches. CDR3 size: 17 residues. Method: immunoSEQ multiplex PCR; TCRdb's copy keeps in-frame clones and lacks some. The sample consists of about 2,100 clones, roughly 80% of them appearing once. Documented time point: 2015-2016 season, 7 days after influenza vaccination. Vaccine contraindications, substance abuse, HIV/AIDS, active malignancy and active illness excluded donors. The sequence came from an adult who received the influenza vaccine. The source material was CXCR5+ CD38- circulating T follicular helper cells from blood, sampled 7 days after influenza vaccination. The subset: circulating Tfh, non-naive CD4+CXCR5+PD-1+ (ICOS+CD38+ or ICOS-CD38-). The rearrangement uses TRBV11-3 and TRBJ2-3; 15 nucleotides align to TRBD2. The CDR3 nucleotides are TGTGCCAGCAGCCCTGGTAGGACTAGCGGGGGGGCGGATACGCAGTATTTT. It yields the protein CASSPGRTSGGADTQYF.